This T cell receptor (beta chain) was recorded in a study of T-cell memory formation after mild COVID-19. General study findings and limits: Later expanders leaned CD4+, whereas clones that contracted between day 15 and 85 were balanced CD4/CD8.

This clonotype was detected many times. Its antigen remains unknown. The authors produced TCR alpha and TCR beta cDNA libraries with sample barcodes and UMIs by 5'RACE using constant-segment primers. TCRdb recomputed calls from the 5' RACE reads with MiXCR, one row per CDR3 protein. The table lists nearly 250,000 distinct CDR3 sequences, approximately 15% of them singletons. This CDR3 has 14 amino acids. CDR1 is MNHEY, CDR2 SVGEGT, per germline. The V and J ends lost 7 bases and 4 bases, in that order; junction bases with no gene match: 7. Sequenced sample: PBMCs or a T cell subset sorted from them (not recorded which). The clonotype comes from an adult woman who had mild COVID-19 (a few samples of this study predate the infection). Cell type and time point are not known. The chain is built from TRBV6-2 or TRBV6-3 and TRBJ2-7, with TRBD1 identical over 10 bases. The CDR3 loop is CASTLRDRGYEQYF. DNA for the CDR3: TGTGCCAGCACCCTCCGGGACAGGGGATACGAGCAGTACTTC.